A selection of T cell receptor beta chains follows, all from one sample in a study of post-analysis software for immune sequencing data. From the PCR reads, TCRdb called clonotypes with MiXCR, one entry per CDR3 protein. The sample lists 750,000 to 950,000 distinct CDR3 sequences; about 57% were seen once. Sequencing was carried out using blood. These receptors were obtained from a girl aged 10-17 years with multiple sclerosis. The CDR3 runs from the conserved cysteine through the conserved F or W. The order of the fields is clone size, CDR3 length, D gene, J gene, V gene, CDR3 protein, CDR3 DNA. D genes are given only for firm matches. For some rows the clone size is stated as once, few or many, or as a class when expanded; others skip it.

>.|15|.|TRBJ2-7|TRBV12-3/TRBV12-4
CASSSGTAVSVVQYF
TGTGCCAGCAGTTCAGGGACGGCGGTGAGTGTTGTGCAGTACTTC
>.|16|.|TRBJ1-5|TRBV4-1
CASSQDGGLGNQPQHF
TGCGCCAGCAGCCAAGATGGGGGTTTGGGCAATCAGCCCCAGCATTTT
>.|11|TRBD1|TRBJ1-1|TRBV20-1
CSASGGLEAFF
TGCAGTGCCTCAGGGGGTCTTGAAGCTTTCTTT
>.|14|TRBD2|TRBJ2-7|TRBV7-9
CASSLGEGFYEQYF
TGTGCCAGCAGCTTGGGGGAGGGCTTTTACGAGCAGTACTTC
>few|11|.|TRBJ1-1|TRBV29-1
CSVILNTEAFF
TGCAGCGTCATCTTGAACACTGAAGCTTTCTTT
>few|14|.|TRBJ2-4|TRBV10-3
CAISEVGPTREQYF
TGTGCCATCAGTGAGGTTGGACCCACCCGAGAGCAGTACTTC
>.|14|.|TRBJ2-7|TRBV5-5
CASSLDHSSYEQYF
TGTGCCAGCAGCTTGGACCATTCTTCCTACGAGCAGTACTTC
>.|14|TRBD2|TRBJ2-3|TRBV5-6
CASSSPRIAGTQYF
TGTGCCAGCAGCTCCCCCAGGATAGCGGGAACGCAGTATTTT
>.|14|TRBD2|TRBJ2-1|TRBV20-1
CSAPGLAGGGEQFF
TGCAGTGCTCCAGGACTAGCGGGGGGTGGTGAGCAGTTCTTC
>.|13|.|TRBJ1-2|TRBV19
CASRMTANYGYTF
TGTGCCAGTAGGATGACAGCTAACTATGGCTACACCTTC
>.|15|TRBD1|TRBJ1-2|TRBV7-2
CASSLALAGGGGYTF
TGTGCCAGCAGCTTAGCGCTCGCAGGGGGGGGTGGCTACACCTTC
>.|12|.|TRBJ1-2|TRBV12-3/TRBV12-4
CASRRIPSGYTF
TGTGCCAGCCGGAGGATTCCATCGGGCTACACCTTC
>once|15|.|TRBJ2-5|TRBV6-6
CASSYPAGNQETQYF
TGTGCCAGCAGTTACCCGGCAGGGAACCAAGAGACCCAGTACTTC
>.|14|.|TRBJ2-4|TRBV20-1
CSARDRQAKNIQYF
TGCAGTGCTAGAGACAGACAAGCCAAAAACATTCAGTACTTC
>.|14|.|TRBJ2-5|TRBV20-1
CSAHLVGVGETQYF
TGCAGTGCTCACCTCGTCGGGGTGGGCGAGACTCAGTACTTC
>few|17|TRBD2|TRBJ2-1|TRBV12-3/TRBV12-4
CASSLRSGSFTYNEQFF
TGTGCCAGCAGTTTACGTAGCGGGAGTTTCACCTACAATGAGCAGTTCTTC
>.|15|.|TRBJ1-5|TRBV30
CAWRGMGLAGETQHF
TGTGCCTGGAGAGGAATGGGACTAGCGGGAGAGACCCAGCATTTT
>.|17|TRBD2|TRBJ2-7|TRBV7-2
CASSSGLAGEGAYEQYF
TGTGCCAGCAGCTCTGGACTAGCGGGAGAGGGGGCCTACGAGCAGTACTTC
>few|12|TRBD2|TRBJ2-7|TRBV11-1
CASGGTTYEQYF
TGTGCCAGCGGCGGGACTACCTACGAGCAGTACTTC
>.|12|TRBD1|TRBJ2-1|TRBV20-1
CSVNRGENEQFF
TGCAGTGTCAACAGGGGCGAAAATGAGCAGTTCTTC
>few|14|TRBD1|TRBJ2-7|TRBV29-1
CSATQTGSSYEQYF
TGCAGCGCCACCCAGACAGGGAGTTCCTACGAGCAGTACTTC
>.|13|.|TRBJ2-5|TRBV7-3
CASSAHGQETQYF
TGTGCCAGCAGCGCCCACGGCCAAGAGACCCAGTACTTC
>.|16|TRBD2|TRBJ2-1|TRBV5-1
CASSSHGGSSYNEQFF
TGCGCCAGCAGCTCCCACGGGGGGAGCTCCTACAATGAGCAGTTCTTC
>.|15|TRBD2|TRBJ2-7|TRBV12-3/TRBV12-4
CASSLGSSGSYEQYF
TGTGCCAGCAGTTTAGGTTCTAGCGGTTCCTACGAGCAGTACTTC
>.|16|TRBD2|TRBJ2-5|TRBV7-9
CASSAGLAGVQETQYF
TGTGCCAGCAGCGCGGGACTAGCGGGGGTCCAAGAGACCCAGTACTTC
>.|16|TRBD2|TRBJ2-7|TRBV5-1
CASSLTSGRASYEQYF
TGCGCCAGCAGCTTGACTAGCGGGAGGGCCTCCTACGAGCAGTACTTC
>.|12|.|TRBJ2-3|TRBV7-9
CASRTETNTQYF
TGTGCCAGCAGAACGGAGACAAACACGCAGTATTTT
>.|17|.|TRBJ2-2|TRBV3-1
CASSQPSERWDTGELFF
TGTGCCAGCAGCCAACCATCTGAGCGATGGGACACCGGGGAGCTGTTTTTT
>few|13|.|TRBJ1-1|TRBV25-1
CASGDGLNTEAFF
TGTGCCAGCGGGGACGGACTGAACACTGAAGCTTTCTTT
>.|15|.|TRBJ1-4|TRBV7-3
CASSLSGREGEKLFF
TGTGCCAGCAGCTTAAGTGGCAGGGAAGGTGAAAAACTGTTTTTT
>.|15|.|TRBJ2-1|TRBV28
CASNSPRGANNEQFF
TGTGCCAGCAATTCCCCCCGAGGAGCGAACAATGAGCAGTTCTTC
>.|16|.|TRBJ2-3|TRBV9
CASSVDRLANTDTQYF
TGTGCCAGCAGCGTCGACAGGCTCGCGAACACAGATACGCAGTATTTT
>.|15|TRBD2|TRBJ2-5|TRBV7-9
CASSPTSGGRQTQYF
TGTGCCAGCAGCCCGACTAGCGGGGGGCGTCAGACCCAGTACTTC
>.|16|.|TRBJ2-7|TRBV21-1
CASSKRLAGQVYEQYF
TGTGCCAGCAGCAAACGACTAGCGGGACAGGTCTACGAGCAGTACTTC
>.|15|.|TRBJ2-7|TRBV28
CASSLWAGGINEQYF
TGTGCCAGCAGTTTATGGGCAGGGGGGATCAACGAGCAGTACTTC
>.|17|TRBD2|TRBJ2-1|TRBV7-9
CASSPPTSLNLYNEQFF
TGTGCCAGCAGCCCTCCGACTAGCTTAAACCTATACAATGAGCAGTTCTTC
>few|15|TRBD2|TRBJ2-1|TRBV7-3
CASSLIAGPYNEQFF
TGTGCCAGCAGCTTAATAGCGGGTCCTTACAATGAGCAGTTCTTC
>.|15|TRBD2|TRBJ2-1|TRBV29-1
CSVEGLAGPLNEQFF
TGCAGCGTAGAGGGACTAGCGGGTCCTCTTAATGAGCAGTTCTTC
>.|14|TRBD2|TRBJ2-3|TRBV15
CATRQAGVADTQYF
TGTGCCACGCGACAAGCGGGAGTAGCAGATACGCAGTATTTT
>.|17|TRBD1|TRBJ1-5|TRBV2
CASASRDRGDSNQPQHF
TGTGCCAGCGCGTCCCGGGACAGGGGCGATAGCAATCAGCCCCAGCATTTT
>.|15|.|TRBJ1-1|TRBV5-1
CASSLEQLLNTEAFF
TGCGCCAGCAGCTTGGAACAACTCCTGAACACTGAAGCTTTCTTT
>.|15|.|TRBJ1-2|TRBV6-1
CASRLSTVDNYGYTF
TGTGCCAGCAGGTTATCGACAGTTGACAACTATGGCTACACCTTC
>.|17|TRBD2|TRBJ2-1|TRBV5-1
CASKTGLAGRDWNEQFF
TGCGCCAGCAAGACGGGACTAGCGGGACGGGATTGGAATGAGCAGTTCTTC
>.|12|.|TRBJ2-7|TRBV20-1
CSATITGYEQYF
TGCAGTGCCACCATCACAGGCTACGAGCAGTACTTC
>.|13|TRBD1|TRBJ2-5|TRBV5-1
CATRTGAPNEQYF
TGCGCCACCCGGACAGGGGCCCCCAATGAGCAGTACTTC
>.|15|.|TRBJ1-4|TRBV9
CASSVDPATSEKLFF
TGTGCCAGCAGCGTAGACCCTGCAACTAGTGAAAAACTGTTTTTT
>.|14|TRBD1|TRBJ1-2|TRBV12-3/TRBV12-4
CASSTQGAVYGYTF
TGTGCCAGCAGCACGCAGGGGGCTGTCTATGGCTACACCTTC
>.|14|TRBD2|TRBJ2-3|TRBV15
CATSRAGGRHTQYF
TGTGCCACCAGCAGAGCGGGAGGGCGACATACGCAGTATTTT
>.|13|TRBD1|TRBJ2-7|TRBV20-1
CSAQQGAGYEQYF
TGCAGTGCTCAGCAGGGGGCAGGCTACGAGCAGTACTTC
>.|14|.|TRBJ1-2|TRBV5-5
CASYRGDEDYGYTF
TGTGCCAGCTATAGAGGGGACGAAGACTATGGCTACACCTTC
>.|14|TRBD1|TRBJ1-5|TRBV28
CASSFNRGNQPQHF
TGTGCCAGCAGTTTTAACAGGGGGAATCAGCCCCAGCATTTT
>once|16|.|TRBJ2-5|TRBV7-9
CASSLEADWLRETQYF
TGTGCCAGCAGCTTAGAGGCAGACTGGCTGCGAGAGACCCAGTACTTC
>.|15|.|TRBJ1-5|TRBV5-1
CASSLGLGAYQPQHF
TGCGCCAGCAGCTTGGGTTTGGGGGCCTATCAGCCCCAGCATTTT